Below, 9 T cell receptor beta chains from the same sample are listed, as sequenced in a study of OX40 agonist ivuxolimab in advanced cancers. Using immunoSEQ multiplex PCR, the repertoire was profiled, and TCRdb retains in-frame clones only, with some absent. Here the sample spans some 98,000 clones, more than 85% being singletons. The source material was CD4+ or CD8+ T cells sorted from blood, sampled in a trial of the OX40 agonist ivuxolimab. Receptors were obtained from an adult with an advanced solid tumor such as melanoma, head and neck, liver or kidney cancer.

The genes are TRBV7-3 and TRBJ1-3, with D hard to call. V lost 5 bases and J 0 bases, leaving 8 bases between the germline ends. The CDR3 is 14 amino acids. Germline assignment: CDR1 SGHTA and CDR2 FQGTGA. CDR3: CASSPGGSGNTIYF. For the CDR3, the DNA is TGTGCCAGCAGCCCAGGTGGCTCTGGAAACACCATATATTTT. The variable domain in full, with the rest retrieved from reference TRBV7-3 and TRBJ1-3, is GAGVSQTPSNKVTEKGKYVELRCDPISGHTALYWYRQSLGQGPEFLIYFQGTGAADDSGLPNDRFFAVRPEGSVSTLKIQRTERGDSAVYLCASSPGGSGNTIYFGEGSWLTVV.

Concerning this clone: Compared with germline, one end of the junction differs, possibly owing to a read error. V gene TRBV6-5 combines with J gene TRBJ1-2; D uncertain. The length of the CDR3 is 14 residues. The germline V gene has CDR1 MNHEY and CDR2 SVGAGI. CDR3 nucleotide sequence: TGTGTCAGCAGGAGGGCACAGCTTTTCTATGGCTACACCTTC. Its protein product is CVSRRAQLFYGYTF.

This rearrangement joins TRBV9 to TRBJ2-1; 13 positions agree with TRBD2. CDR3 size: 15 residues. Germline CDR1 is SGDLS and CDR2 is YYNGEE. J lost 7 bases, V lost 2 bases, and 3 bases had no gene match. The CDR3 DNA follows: TGTGCCAGCAGCGTTGGGACTAGCGGGGTAAATGAGCAGTTCTTC. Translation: CASSVGTSGVNEQFF.

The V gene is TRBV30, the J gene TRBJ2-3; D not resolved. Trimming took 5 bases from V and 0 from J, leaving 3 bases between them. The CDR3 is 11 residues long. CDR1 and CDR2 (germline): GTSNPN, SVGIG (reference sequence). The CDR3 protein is CAWASTDTQYF. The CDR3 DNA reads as TGTGCCTGGGCCAGCACAGATACGCAGTATTTT.

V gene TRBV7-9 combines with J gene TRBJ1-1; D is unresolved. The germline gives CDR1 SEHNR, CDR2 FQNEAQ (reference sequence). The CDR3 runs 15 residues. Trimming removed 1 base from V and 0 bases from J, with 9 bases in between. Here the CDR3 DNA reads TGTGCCAGCAGCTTAGGACGGTCCCTGAACACTGAAGCTTTCTTT. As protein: CASSLGRSLNTEAFF.

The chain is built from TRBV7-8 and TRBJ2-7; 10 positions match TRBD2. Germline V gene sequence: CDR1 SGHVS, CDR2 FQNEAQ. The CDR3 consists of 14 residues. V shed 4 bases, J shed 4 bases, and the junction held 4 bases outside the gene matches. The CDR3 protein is CASSYSTSGYEQYV. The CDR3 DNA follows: TGTGCCAGCAGCTACTCGACTAGCGGGTACGAGCAGTACGTC.

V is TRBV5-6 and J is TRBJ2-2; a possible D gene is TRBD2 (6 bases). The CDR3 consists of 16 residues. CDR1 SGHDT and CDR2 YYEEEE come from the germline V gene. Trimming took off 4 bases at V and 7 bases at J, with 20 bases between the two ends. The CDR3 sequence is CASSHRFLGGGGELFF. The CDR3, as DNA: TGTGCCAGCAGCCATCGGTTTTTGGGAGGAGGCGGGGAGCTGTTTTTT. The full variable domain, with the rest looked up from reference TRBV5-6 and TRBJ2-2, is DAGVTQSPTHLIKTRGQQVTLRCSPKSGHDTVSWYQQALGQGPQFIFQYYEEEERQRGNFPDRFSGHQFPNYSSELNVNALLLGDSALYLCASSHRFLGGGGELFFGEGSRLTVL.

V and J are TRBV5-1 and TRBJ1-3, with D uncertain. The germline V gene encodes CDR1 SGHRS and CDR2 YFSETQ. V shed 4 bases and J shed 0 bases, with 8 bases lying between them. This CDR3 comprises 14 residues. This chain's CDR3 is CASSPRNSGNTIYF. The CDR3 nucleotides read TGCGCCAGCAGCCCTCGGAACTCTGGAAACACCATATATTTT.

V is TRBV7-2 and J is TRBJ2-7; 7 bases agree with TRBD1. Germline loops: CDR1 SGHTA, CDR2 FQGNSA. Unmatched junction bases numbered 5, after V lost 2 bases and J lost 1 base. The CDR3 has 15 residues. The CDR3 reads CASSLRTGGSYEQYF. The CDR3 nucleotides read TGTGCCAGCAGCTTACGGACAGGTGGTTCCTACGAGCAGTACTTC.